The rows below give T cell receptor beta chains drawn from one sample of a study of T cells in Graves' hyperthyroidism and ophthalmopathy. TCRdb used MiXCR to reprocess the multiplex PCR reads, holding one entry per CDR3 protein. The sample lists around 700,000 distinct CDR3 sequences; around 40% were seen once. Sequenced: blood. The receptor source for this set is a woman in her forties with Graves' hyperthyroidism. Both conserved end residues are trimmed from each CDR3. Size is stated for part of the rows, as once, few or many counts, or as a class when the clone is expanded.

v_call clone_size cdr3_aa
TRBV25-1 . ASSEYHEQF
TRBV6-5 . ASSRSGGDQPQH
TRBV7-8 few ASSLGLAAAYEQY
TRBV7-6 many ASSGGGQGYGYT
TRBV5-1 few ASSLRAAGGQETQY
TRBV10-3 . AISGGARANQPQH
TRBV20-1 . SASTGADTEAF
TRBV4-1 . ASRAGGAGNTIY
TRBV4-1 . ASSPYGKVREQY
TRBV6-1 . ASRRDYRAGELF